The entry below describes one TCR beta chain. Its antigen remains undetermined. Per-base quality was not reported, and no clone a single base away is much larger than it. This entry is derived from a study of beta chain features in type 1 diabetes (dated by TCRdb to between 2018 and 2020). As for the study more broadly: No differences in mean age, gender distribution, total cell number or subset yield were found between patients and healthy donors. A total of some 110 million sorted cells were examined across all samples, and a strong correlation was observed between cell number per subset and RNA yield. In the study, recently diagnosed type 1 diabetes patients and matched healthy donors were compared on the TCRB repertoires of their sorted circulating CD4+ T cell subsets. Naive and central memory subsets were obtained from all 30 or so donors, but regulatory and stem cell-like memory subsets were isolated from only 8 patients and roughly 8 healthy donors.

Overall results and qualifications from the work: At VDJ recombination sites, type 1 diabetes patients had fewer insertions and more deleted nucleotides, which implies abnormalities in thymic rearrangement. In all four CD4+ subsets, TCRB CDR3 length was moderately but significantly shorter in type 1 diabetes patients. Because small numbers of individuals were included in the HLA sub-analyses, any influence of HLA type on TCRB rearrangement was left unresolved. Naive, central memory and regulatory TCRB repertoires appeared to be more similar among patients than among healthy donors. Because cDNA rather than genomic DNA was sequenced, highly expressing activated cells could have been over-represented, although no difference in activation and CD3 levels was found between groups. Shorter templates might be favored by PCR, yet because patient and control samples were amplified and corrected together, any such skew would affect both groups equally.

The High Capacity cDNA Reverse Transcription Kit was used to reverse transcribe all of the isolated RNA, meaning that expressed TCRB transcripts were what got sequenced. Naive, central memory and regulatory T cell samples underwent deep immunoSEQ sequencing, averaging around 3.9 million total reads per sample. Sorted cells were lysed in RLT buffer and RNA was extracted with DNase-treated RNeasy Micro or Mini kits, depending on cell number. To prevent cross-contamination, each cell subset was processed individually, whereas patient and healthy donor samples were processed jointly. Using the immunoSEQ multiplex PCR, TCRB sequences were amplified from cDNA into 87-bp fragments spanning the CDR3 region. Sequencing of the amplicons was performed on the Illumina HiSeq platform. The original methods were these. Synthetic template baselines were used to correct PCR bias computationally, reads within Hamming distance 2 were collapsed together, and singletons that could not be merged were discarded. Reads were aligned against IMGT so that V, D and J genes, CDR3 length and insertions or deletions at six rearrangement sites could be assigned. Within each subset, clonotype counts were normalized to sorted cell number, after which true diversity and Gini coefficients were computed with the tcR R package. The overlap coefficient, calculated on TCRB nucleotide sequences, was used to quantify repertoire sharing. TCRdb's version of the immuneACCESS table is confined to in-frame rearrangements and falls short of the full clone set. An unresolved V gene accounts for under half of the shortfall where checked; the remainder is of unknown origin. The V and J calls and clone size are taken from that table; D and trimming were inferred from the DNA. This sample comprises 300,000 to 350,000 clones, around 9% of them detected only once. The ten largest clones capture 0.9% to 1.1% of the sample.

A single peripheral blood draw of approximately 100 mL on average was collected from each donor into heparinised tubes. A BD FACSAria II and a panel including CD45RO, CCR7, CD25, CD127, CD95 and CD27 were used to sort naive, central memory, regulatory and stem cell-like memory CD4+ T cells. A purity above 95% was achieved for all sorted populations. Right away, PBMCs were isolated by Lymphoprep density gradient centrifugation and were stained directly, with no culture step. So that batch effects would be minimized, each experiment stained and sorted samples in pairs, pairing one healthy donor with one patient. CDR1 and CDR2 are drawn from the germline V gene: SGHRS, YFSETQ. The cysteine opens and the phenylalanine closes a CDR3 of 16 amino acids. Only the CDR3 DNA stays, 48 bases, in frame from base 1. V drops 0 bases and J drops 7 bases, leaving 19 bases in between.

The sequence derives from a young man with type 1 diabetes. Input material: central memory CD4+ T cells from blood. The rearranged segments are TRBV5-1 and TRBJ1-2; tentative D gene TRBD1, with 5 bases matching. The bases are TGCGCCAGCAGCTTGGCCGCGGGGCCCTCTCAGGGTGGCTACACCTTC. Its protein reads: CASSLAAGPSQGGYTF.